These T cell receptor beta chains were read from a single sample in a study of T-cell memory formation after mild COVID-19. TCRdb passed the 5' RACE reads through MiXCR, listing each CDR3 protein once. The top ten clones hold around a fifth of a sample with 400,000 to 500,000 distinct CDR3 sequences, approximately 18% of them seen once. The sequencing input was PBMCs or a T cell subset sorted from them (not recorded which). The receptors derive from a young man who had mild COVID-19 (a few samples of this study predate the infection). Cell type and time point are not known. The CDR3 runs from the conserved cysteine through the conserved F or W.

j_gene | v_gene | CDR3aa
TRBJ2-5 | TRBV10-3 | CAISSRAETQYF
TRBJ2-7 | TRBV12-3/TRBV12-4 | CASSPPTGMVSEQYF
TRBJ1-3 | TRBV9 | CASSVWANPGNTIYF
TRBJ2-5 | TRBV7-9 | CASSSRTGNQETQYF
TRBJ2-1 | TRBV7-7 | CASSLGGTGGDEQFF
TRBJ2-3 | TRBV5-6 | CASSLVPLTSTDTQYF
TRBJ2-1 | TRBV20-1 | CSARLAGGQGQFF
TRBJ1-5 | TRBV7-9 | CASSPGGGNQPQHF
TRBJ1-2 | TRBV24-1 | CATQGGYGYTF
TRBJ2-1 | TRBV24-1 | CATSGWSGSYNEQFF
TRBJ2-3 | TRBV6-5 | CASSGWASTDTQYF
TRBJ1-1 | TRBV7-2 | CASSLRQVNTEAFF
TRBJ1-5 | TRBV11-2 | CASSSSLIGAPQHF
TRBJ1-1 | TRBV4-2 | CASSHASGSGTEAFF